These 30 T cell receptor beta chains were all obtained from the same sample, sequenced in a study of T cell repertoires in cytomegalovirus infection. MiXCR, applied by TCRdb to the reads, yields one record per CDR3 protein. Here the sample spans 700,000 to 850,000 distinct CDR3 sequences, less than 35% being singletons. What these receptors recognize is not known. The sample here was cultured CD8+ T cells from PBMCs, taken from culture after CMV antigen stimulation. The receptors originated from a human donor in good health (CMV status not recorded). Some clones in this sample may be carry-over from other donors' samples.

There are many counts of this clonotype. V gene TRBV7-2 combines with J gene TRBJ2-7, with D perhaps matching TRBD1 (5 bases). There are 15 residues in the CDR3. Deletions cut 5 bases from V and 2 bases from J, with 16 bases between. Germline V lookup: CDR1 SGHTA, CDR2 FQGNSA. CDR3: CASSPRPDSPYEQYF. In DNA, the CDR3 is TGTGCCAGCAGCCCCCGGCCTGACAGCCCCTACGAGCAGTACTTC.

J is TRBJ1-1 and V is TRBV19, with 10 bases that match TRBD1. The germline V gene encodes CDR1 LNHDA and CDR2 SQIVND (reference sequence). V lost 8 bases to trimming and J lost 2 bases; unmatched junction nucleotides: 8. This CDR3 comprises 15 residues. The CDR3: CASLDRGRGNTEAFF. CDR3 in DNA: TGTGCCAGTCTAGACAGGGGGCGAGGCAACACTGAAGCTTTCTTT.

Remarks on this clonotype: The junction and the germline gene differ at one end; a read error may be behind it. This sequence joins TRBV19 and TRBJ2-3, with TRBD2 matching 10 bases. CDR1 and CDR2 from the germline V gene are LNHDA and SQIVND (reference sequence). The CDR3 is made up of 18 amino acids. The CDR3 DNA follows: TGTTCCAGTAGTATCCGACTAGCGGGCTCACCTCGCACAGATACGCAGTATTTT. The encoded protein is CSSSIRLAGSPRTDTQYF. Full variable domain (missing parts from reference TRBV19 and TRBJ2-3): DGGITQSPKYLFRKEGQNVTLSCEQNLNHDAMYWYRQDPGQGLRLIYYSQIVNDFQKGDIAEGYSVSREKKESFPLTVTSAQKNPTAFYLCSSSIRLAGSPRTDTQYFGPGTRLTVL.

This sequence joins TRBV25-1 and TRBJ2-1, with no clear D. The length of the CDR3 is 12 residues. V shed 10 bases and J shed 7 bases, with 14 bases lying between them. The V gene's germline CDR1 is MGHDK and CDR2 SYGVNS. The CDR3 here is CATSPAGNEQFF. The CDR3 nucleotides are TGTGCCACCTCCCCGGCCGGTAATGAGCAGTTCTTC.

This sequence joins TRBV5-4 and TRBJ1-4, with D possibly TRBD1 on 6 matching bases. The CDR3 is 14 amino acids. CDR1 and CDR2 (germline): SGHNT, YYREEE (reference sequence). V was cut by 4 bases and J by 1 base, with 8 bases left in between. CDR3: CASSPGVTNEKLFF. The CDR3 nucleotides read TGTGCCAGCAGCCCAGGGGTAACTAATGAAAAACTGTTTTTT.

This CDR3 reads CASTQGDSFSSTDTQYF. As DNA, the CDR3 is TGTGCCAGCACCCAGGGTGACAGCTTCAGTAGCACAGATACGCAGTATTTT. The gene calls are TRBV6-6 and TRBJ2-3; possibly TRBD1 for D (5 bases). There are 17 residues in the CDR3. V lost 7 bases and J lost 0, with 20 bases in between. Germline values: CDR1 MNHNY, CDR2 SVGAGI (reference sequence).

This clonotype was detected many times. The chain uses TRBV7-8 and TRBJ2-3; TRBD1 matches 7 bases. V was clipped by 1 base and J by 1 base; unmatched bases: 5. There are 16 residues in the CDR3. CDR1 is SGHVS and CDR2 is FQNEAQ in the germline V gene. The CDR3 loop is CASSLGRGGRTDTQYF. The CDR3 DNA follows: TGTGCCAGCAGCTTAGGTAGAGGGGGCCGCACAGATACGCAGTATTTT.

This clonotype was seen only a few times. The V gene is TRBV27, the J gene TRBJ1-2; a weak D match, TRBD1 (6 bases). Trimming shortened V by 6 bases and J by 7 bases, and 15 bases separated the two germline ends. The CDR3 sequence is 13 residues long. Germline V CDR1 and CDR2: MNHEY, SMNVEV (reference sequence). CDR3 bases: TGTGCCAGCAGCCGTCTGGGGGGCCGTGGCTACACCTTC. It codes for CASSRLGGRGYTF.

The rearrangement links TRBV2 to TRBJ2-4; maybe TRBD1 (6 bases). Germline CDR1 reads SNHLY; CDR2 reads FYNNEI. Trimming stripped 0 bases from V and 2 bases from J, with 8 bases between. The CDR3 covers 15 residues. The CDR3 loop is CASSEAGGPKNIQYF. The CDR3 DNA is TGTGCCAGCAGTGAAGCAGGGGGTCCCAAAAACATTCAGTACTTC. Full variable domain (remainder filled in from reference TRBV2 and TRBJ2-4): EPEVTQTPSHQVTQMGQEVILRCVPISNHLYFYWYRQILGQKVEFLVSFYNNEISEKSEIFDDQFSVERPDGSNFTLKIRSTKLEDSAMYFCASSEAGGPKNIQYFGAGTRLSVL.

This clonotype was recorded at least ten times. The chain has TRBV7-8 and TRBJ2-2; 9 bases map to TRBD1. The CDR3 length is 14 residues. Germline CDR1 SGHVS, CDR2 FQNEAQ. J was trimmed by 8 bases and V by 6 bases; bases with no gene match: 7. This CDR3 is CASRRDRAMGELFF. Written as DNA, the CDR3 is TGTGCCAGCAGAAGGGACAGGGCCATGGGGGAGCTGTTTTTT. The full variable domain, with the rest looked up from reference TRBV7-8 and TRBJ2-2, is GAGVSQSPRYKVAKRGQDVALRCDPISGHVSLFWYQQALGQGPEFLTYFQNEAQLDKSGLPSDRFFAERPEGSVSTLKIQRTQQEDSAVYLCASRRDRAMGELFFGEGSRLTVL.

This clonotype was counted only a few times. The chain carries TRBV4-1 and TRBJ1-5, with 10 bases lining up with TRBD1. The germline gives CDR1 MGHRA, CDR2 YSYEKL. This CDR3 spans 15 amino acids. After removal of 1 base from V and 7 bases from J, the junction contained 4 bases not matched to a gene. In DNA form, the CDR3 reads TGCGCCAGCAGCCAAGGGACAGGGGGTTACCAGCCCCAGCATTTT. Its protein product is CASSQGTGGYQPQHF.

At least ten counts were recorded for this clonotype. The V call is TRBV7-2, the J call TRBJ1-1; no clear D gene. The V and J ends lost 1 base and 0 bases respectively, with 12 bases between them. The CDR3 consists of 16 residues. Looked up from germline, CDR1 is SGHTA and CDR2 is FQGNSA. This chain's CDR3 is CASSLDQDEMNTEAFF. DNA for the CDR3: TGTGCCAGCAGCTTAGACCAGGATGAGATGAACACTGAAGCTTTCTTT.

This clonotype appeared many times. V gene TRBV6-4 combines with J gene TRBJ2-1; a weak D match, TRBD1 (5 bases). Trimming removed 3 bases at V and 6 bases at J, with 21 bases between. Germline V CDR1 and CDR2: MRHNA, SNTAGT. CDR3 length: 17 residues. The CDR3 sequence: CASSERVQPGMGNEQFF. CDR3 bases: TGTGCCAGCAGTGAAAGGGTGCAGCCAGGGATGGGCAATGAGCAGTTCTTC.

This clonotype was detected a few times. This rearrangement joins TRBV5-4 to TRBJ2-1; 8 bases are shared with TRBD2. The CDR3 has 17 amino acids. V shed 0 bases and J 3 bases; nucleotides not matched to a gene: 8. Germline V gene data show CDR1 as SGHNT and CDR2 as YYREEE (reference sequence). The CDR3 region has the DNA TGTGCCAGCAGCTTGGCCGGTGCGGGGGGTTTCTACAATGAGCAGTTCTTC. It encodes CASSLAGAGGFYNEQFF.

This clonotype has only a few counts. This chain connects TRBV6-5 to TRBJ2-5; D possibly matches TRBD1 or TRBD2 (5 bases each). Trimming left V 2 bases short and J 5 bases short, with 12 bases between. The CDR3 loop spans 14 amino acids. Germline CDR1 MNHEY, CDR2 SVGAGI. In DNA form, the CDR3 reads TGTGCCAGCAGTTACGGGGGAAGTCTGGAGACCCAGTACTTC. Protein: CASSYGGSLETQYF.

As to this clonotype: This clone may be a read error of a much larger clone one base away. The chain has TRBV7-6 and TRBJ1-5, with D unresolved. The V end lost 10 bases, the J end lost 2 bases, and 9 bases lay between the germline ends. Germline values: CDR1 SGHVS, CDR2 FNYEAQ. This CDR3 comprises 12 residues. Written as DNA, the CDR3 is TGTGCCAACAGAACAGGCAATCAGCCCCAGCATTTT. It translates to CANRTGNQPQHF.

This clonotype was counted ten times or more. The rearrangement links TRBV9 to TRBJ2-6; D gene unclear. V dropped 0 bases and J dropped 0 bases, with 13 bases sitting between them. CDR1 is SGDLS and CDR2 is YYNGEE in the germline V gene. This CDR3 contains 18 residues. In DNA, the CDR3 is TGTGCCAGCAGCGTAGAGGCATGGGCGGACTCTGGGGCCAACGTCCTGACTTTC. Its protein is CASSVEAWADSGANVLTF.

This chain uses TRBV2 with TRBJ2-5; 15 positions agree with TRBD2. The CDR3 sequence is 14 residues long. Trimming at V came to 10 bases and at J to 7 bases, leaving 7 bases not matched to a gene. Germline V gives CDR1 SNHLY, CDR2 FYNNEI. The CDR3 here is CATRTSGGDSTQYF. CDR3 DNA sequence: TGTGCCACCCGGACTAGCGGGGGGGATTCGACCCAGTACTTC. Drawing the rest from reference TRBV2 and TRBJ2-5, the complete variable domain is EPEVTQTPSHQVTQMGQEVILRCVPISNHLYFYWYRQILGQKVEFLVSFYNNEISEKSEIFDDQFSVERPDGSNFTLKIRSTKLEDSAMYFCATRTSGGDSTQYFGPGTRLLVL.

This clonotype was observed at least ten times. The CDR3 region has the DNA TGTGCCAGCAGTTTAGGGTATAATTCACCCCTCCACTTT. Translation gives CASSLGYNSPLHF. The V gene is TRBV12-3 or TRBV12-4, the J gene TRBJ1-6; D gene unclear. The CDR3 sequence is 13 residues long. Trimming removed 1 base at V and 4 bases at J, with 2 bases between.

The V gene is TRBV6-5, the J gene TRBJ1-2; tentative D call: TRBD1 (6 bases). Trimming removed 2 bases from V and 5 bases from J, with 15 bases in between. The CDR3 sequence is 15 residues long. The germline gives CDR1 MNHEY, CDR2 SVGAGI. The CDR3 DNA sequence: TGTGCCAGCAGTTACGGAAGGGGGTTAGGGTATGGCTACACCTTC. Protein: CASSYGRGLGYGYTF.

The CDR3 spells CASSQVKTGGDEQYF. The CDR3 DNA sequence: TGCGCCAGCAGCCAAGTCAAGACAGGGGGCGACGAGCAGTACTTC. The chain has TRBV4-3 and TRBJ2-7; 10 bases are shared with TRBD1. This CDR3 spans 15 amino acids. The germline CDR1 and CDR2 sequences are LGHNA and YSLEER. After removal of 1 base from V and 5 bases from J, the junction contained 5 bases not matched to a gene.

The CDR3 sequence: CASSFSPTGVGYTF. CDR3 sequence (DNA): TGTGCCAGCAGTTTTTCCCCCACAGGGGTCGGCTACACCTTC. This rearrangement joins TRBV27 to TRBJ1-2, with 7 bases aligning to TRBD1. Trimming cost V 3 bases and J 8 bases; bases outside gene matches: 9. Germline assignment: CDR1 MNHEY and CDR2 SMNVEV (reference sequence). The CDR3 sequence is 14 residues long.

This clonotype was counted at least ten times. The chain couples TRBV7-9 to TRBJ2-2; D not resolved. This CDR3 has 17 amino acids. Germline CDR1 SEHNR, CDR2 FQNEAQ (reference sequence). Trimming removed 0 bases at V and 6 bases at J, with 17 bases between. For the CDR3, the DNA is TGTGCCAGCAGCTTAGCCCAAGGGTTTGGGCTCGCCGGGGAGCTGTTTTTT. It translates to CASSLAQGFGLAGELFF.

This clonotype has more than one count but fewer than ten. The V call is TRBV20-1, the J call TRBJ2-2; D is unclear. The CDR3 length is 16 residues. Germline V gene data show CDR1 as DFQATT and CDR2 as SNEGSKA (reference sequence). V was pared by 0 bases and J by 0 bases, with 11 bases between. CDR3 DNA: TGCAGTGCTAGAGATCACGGTAGCCCGAACACCGGGGAGCTGTTTTTT. Encoded protein: CSARDHGSPNTGELFF.

At least ten counts were recorded for this clonotype. The genes are TRBV7-2 and TRBJ2-5; D gene uncertain. The CDR3 is 11 residues long. Per germline, CDR1 SGHTA and CDR2 FQGNSA. The germline V and J ends were trimmed by 5 bases and 5 bases, with 6 bases remaining between them. The CDR3 here is CASSPGETQYF. DNA of the CDR3: TGTGCCAGCAGCCCTGGGGAGACCCAGTACTTC.

The sample holds a few counts of this clonotype. This chain uses TRBV27 with TRBJ1-1, with a weak D call TRBD1 (5 bases). CDR3 length: 11 residues. The V end lost 6 bases, the J end lost 11 bases, and 13 bases lay between the germline ends. Germline V gives CDR1 MNHEY, CDR2 SMNVEV (reference sequence). The CDR3 here is CASRAGGVAFF. For the CDR3, the DNA is TGTGCCAGCAGGGCGGGGGGGGTTGCTTTCTTT.

The chain links TRBV7-6 to TRBJ1-3, with D possibly TRBD1 on 6 matching bases. The CDR3 is 14 residues long. V was pared by 2 bases and J by 5 bases, with 10 bases between. Germline loops: CDR1 SGHVS, CDR2 FNYEAQ. The CDR3 sequence is CASSLLDRRNTIYF. CDR3 DNA sequence: TGTGCCAGCAGCTTACTCGACAGGAGAAACACCATATATTTT.

V and J are TRBV6-6 and TRBJ2-1; 9 bases map to TRBD2. V was clipped by 0 bases and J by 8 bases; unmatched bases: 11. The CDR3 runs to 17 residues. CDR1 MNHNY and CDR2 SVGAGI come from the germline V gene (reference sequence). The CDR3 DNA reads TGTGCCAGCAGTTACTCGAATCTAGCGGGGCGCCGAGATGAGCAGTTCTTC. Its protein product is CASSYSNLAGRRDEQFF.

The chain recombines TRBV5-6 with TRBJ2-2, with D perhaps assigned TRBD1 or TRBD2 (5 bases each). The V end was cut by 3 bases, the J end by 6 bases, with 9 bases between. The CDR3 consists of 13 residues. CDR1 SGHDT and CDR2 YYEEEE come from the germline V gene. In DNA form, the CDR3 reads TGTGCCAGCAGCTGGGACGAATCCGGGGAGCTGTTTTTT. It codes for CASSWDESGELFF.

In its sample, this clonotype was seen a few times. The chain links TRBV6-1 to TRBJ2-5; D not certain. V was shortened by 5 bases and J by 0 bases, with 16 bases between the two germline ends. Germline CDR1 reads MNHNS; CDR2 reads SASEGT. The CDR3 covers 16 residues. The CDR3 here is CASSYKGTDYQETQYF. As DNA, the CDR3 is TGTGCCAGCAGTTATAAAGGCACAGATTACCAAGAGACCCAGTACTTC.